This TCR beta chain appears in the sequencing data of a study of blood T cells in healthy people across ages. Overall study findings and caveats: When one million T cells were used, diversity estimates were thought to be underestimates. Changes seen in expanded clonotypes were possibly confounded by donor CMV status left unknown.

The study recruited healthy Caucasian donors from Russia who were aged roughly 6 to 95. Alongside a J-beta primer mix, a sample-barcoded 5' primer served in a second PCR lasting about 7 to 11 cycles. With 12 random nucleotides, a template-switch adaptor tagged each individual cDNA molecule. From the 5' RACE reads, TCRdb called clonotypes with MiXCR, one entry per CDR3 protein. The sample holds about 1,400,000 distinct CDR3 sequences, almost 60% seen once. CDR1 is MNHEY, CDR2 SVGAGI, per germline. This CDR3 has 14 amino acids. V lost 6 bases and J 14 bases, leaving 23 bases between the germline ends. Regarding this clonotype: The antigen remains unidentified.

The specimen sequenced was blood. The gene calls are TRBV6-5 and TRBJ2-1; D ambiguous. The sequence was obtained from a man aged 18-30 years in good health. The CDR3 reads CASRPEVRNGMEFF. The CDR3 nucleotides read TGTGCCAGCAGGCCCGAAGTTCGGAACGGAATGGAGTTCTTC.